This TCR beta chain was obtained from a study of human T cells and chemical hapten exposure. This clonotype was seen at least ten times. Its antigen is still unknown. Study results and limitations: Expanded TCRs produced significantly more large CDR3 similarity clusters than controls did.

Documented time point: pre-sensitization, week 0. Specified treatment: therapeutic diphenylcyclopropenone sensitization with weekly scalp DPC. Germline-derived CDR1 and CDR2 are MGHRA and YSYEKL. The CDR3 totals 15 residues. Germline trimming cut 1 base from V and 12 bases from J; bases unmatched to any gene: 7. Unique molecular identifiers were attached to individual cDNA molecules during library preparation. TCRdb analysed the RACE reads with MiXCR anew, one entry per CDR3 protein. The data show around 100,000 distinct CDR3 sequences, roughly a tenth seen once. This specimen was whole blood, taken in connection with sensitization to the hapten diphenylcyclopropenone (DPC). The TCR originated in a woman aged 55-69 years with alopecia areata. Some clones in this sample may be carry-over from other donors' samples. The V gene is TRBV4-1, the J gene TRBJ2-1; 12 nucleotides agree with TRBD2. The CDR3 nucleotides are TGCGCCAGCAGCCAAGCTAGCGGGGGGGGAGGTCGGCAGTTCTTC. Encoded protein: CASSQASGGGGRQFF.